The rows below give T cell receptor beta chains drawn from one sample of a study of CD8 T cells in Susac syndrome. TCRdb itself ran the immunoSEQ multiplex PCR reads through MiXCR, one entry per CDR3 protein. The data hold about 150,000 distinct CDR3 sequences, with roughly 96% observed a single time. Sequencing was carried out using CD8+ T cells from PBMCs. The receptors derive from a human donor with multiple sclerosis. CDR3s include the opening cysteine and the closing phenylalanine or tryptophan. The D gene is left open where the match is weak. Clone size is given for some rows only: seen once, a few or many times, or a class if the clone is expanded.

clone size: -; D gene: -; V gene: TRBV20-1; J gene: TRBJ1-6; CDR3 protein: CSARAGSENSPLHF; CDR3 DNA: TGCAGTGCTAGAGCAGGGTCGGAGAATTCACCCCTCCACTTT
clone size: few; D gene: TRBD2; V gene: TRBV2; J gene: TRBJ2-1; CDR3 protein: CASSLAGAYNEQFF; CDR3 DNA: TGTGCCAGCAGTCTAGCGGGGGCCTACAATGAGCAGTTCTTC
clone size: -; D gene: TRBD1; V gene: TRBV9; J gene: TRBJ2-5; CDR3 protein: CASSVRPGTGRETQYF; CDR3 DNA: TGTGCCAGCAGCGTGCGACCCGGGACAGGGAGAGAGACCCAGTACTTC
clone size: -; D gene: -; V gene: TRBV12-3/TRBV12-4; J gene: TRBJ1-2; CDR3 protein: CASSLGLAYGYTF; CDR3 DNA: TGTGCCAGCAGCCTGGGACTCGCCTATGGCTACACCTTC
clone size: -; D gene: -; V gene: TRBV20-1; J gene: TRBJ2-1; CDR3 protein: CSAPGRTWNEQFF; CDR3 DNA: TGCAGTGCACCGGGACGGACCTGGAATGAGCAGTTCTTC
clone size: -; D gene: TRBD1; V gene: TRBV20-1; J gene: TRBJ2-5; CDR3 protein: CSADSGQEGGETQYF; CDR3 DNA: TGCAGTGCCGACTCCGGACAGGAAGGAGGCGAGACCCAGTACTTC
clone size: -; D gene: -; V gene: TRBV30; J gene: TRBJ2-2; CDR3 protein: CACQGDTGELFF; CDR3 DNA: TGTGCCTGTCAGGGCGACACCGGGGAGCTGTTTTTT
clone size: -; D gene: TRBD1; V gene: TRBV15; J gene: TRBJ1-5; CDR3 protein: CATSSLQTGTNQPQHF; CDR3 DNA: TGTGCCACCAGCAGTCTACAGACAGGGACTAATCAGCCCCAGCATTTT
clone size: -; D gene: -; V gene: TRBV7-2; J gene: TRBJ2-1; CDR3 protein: CAILLGRHNEQFF; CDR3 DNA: TGTGCCATCCTACTGGGTCGTCACAATGAGCAGTTCTTC
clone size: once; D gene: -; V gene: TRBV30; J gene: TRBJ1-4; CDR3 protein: CAWSGTEEKLFF; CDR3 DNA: TGTGCCTGGAGTGGGACAGAGGAAAAACTGTTTTTT
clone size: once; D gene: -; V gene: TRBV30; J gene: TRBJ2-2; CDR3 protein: CAWSNPPGADTGELFF; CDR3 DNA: TGTGCCTGGAGTAACCCCCCCGGGGCGGACACCGGGGAGCTGTTTTTT
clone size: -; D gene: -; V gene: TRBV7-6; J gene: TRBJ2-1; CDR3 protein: CASSLSPDYSYNEQFF; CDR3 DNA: TGTGCCAGCAGCTTAAGCCCGGATTACTCCTACAATGAGCAGTTCTTC
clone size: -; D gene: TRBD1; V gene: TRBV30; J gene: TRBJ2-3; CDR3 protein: CAWTARTNRGTDTQYF; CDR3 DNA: TGTGCCTGGACTGCCCGGACAAACAGGGGTACAGATACGCAGTATTTT
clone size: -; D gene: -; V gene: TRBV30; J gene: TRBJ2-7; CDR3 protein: CAWRGGSYEQYF; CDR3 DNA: TGTGCCTGGCGAGGGGGCTCCTACGAGCAGTACTTC
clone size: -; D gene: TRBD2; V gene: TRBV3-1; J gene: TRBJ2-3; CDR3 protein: CASSLSVAGLTDTQYF; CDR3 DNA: TGTGCCAGCAGCCTGTCAGTAGCGGGGCTCACAGATACGCAGTATTTT
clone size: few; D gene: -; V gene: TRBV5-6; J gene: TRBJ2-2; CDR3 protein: CASSPGNTGELFF; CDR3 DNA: TGTGCCAGCAGCCCGGGCAACACCGGGGAGCTGTTTTTT
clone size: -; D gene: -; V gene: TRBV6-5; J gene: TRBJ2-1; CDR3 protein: CASSYSYGGEQFF; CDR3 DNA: TGTGCCAGCAGTTACTCCTACGGGGGTGAGCAGTTCTTC
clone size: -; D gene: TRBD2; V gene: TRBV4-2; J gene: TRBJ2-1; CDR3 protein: CASSQDPFSGVGNEQFF; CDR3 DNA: TGTGCCAGCAGCCAAGATCCCTTTAGCGGGGTCGGGAATGAGCAGTTCTTC
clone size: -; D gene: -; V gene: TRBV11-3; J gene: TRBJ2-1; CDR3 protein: CASSELDNEQFF; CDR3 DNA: TGTGCCAGCAGCGAGCTCGACAATGAGCAGTTCTTC
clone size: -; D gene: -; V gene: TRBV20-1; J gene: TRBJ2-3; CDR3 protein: CSAVGPRNSQNTQYF; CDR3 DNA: TGCAGTGCGGTGGGACCCCGGAACTCCCAGAATACGCAGTATTTT
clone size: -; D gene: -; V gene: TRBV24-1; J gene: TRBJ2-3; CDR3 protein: CATSDGGHRSSTDTQYF; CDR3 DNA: TGTGCCACCAGTGACGGGGGACACCGCTCTAGCACAGATACGCAGTATTTT
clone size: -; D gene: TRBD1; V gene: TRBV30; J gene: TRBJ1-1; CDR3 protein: CAWDPGTGNTEAFF; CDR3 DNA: TGTGCCTGGGACCCCGGGACAGGGAACACTGAAGCTTTCTTT
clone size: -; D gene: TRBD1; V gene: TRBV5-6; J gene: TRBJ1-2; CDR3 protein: CASSLGQGLWDGYTF; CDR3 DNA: TGTGCCAGCAGCTTGGGACAGGGACTCTGGGATGGCTACACCTTC
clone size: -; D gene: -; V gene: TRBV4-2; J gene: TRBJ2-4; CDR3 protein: CASSQVASDRQNIQYF; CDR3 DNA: TGTGCCAGCAGCCAAGTCGCCTCCGACAGACAAAACATTCAGTACTTC
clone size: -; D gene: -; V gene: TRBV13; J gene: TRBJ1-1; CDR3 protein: CASSFLARGKDTEAFF; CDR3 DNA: TGTGCCAGCAGCTTTCTCGCGCGGGGAAAGGACACTGAAGCTTTCTTT
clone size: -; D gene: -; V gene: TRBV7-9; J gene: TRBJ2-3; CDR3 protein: CASIGQGDTQYF; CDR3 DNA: TGTGCCAGCATAGGGCAGGGAGATACGCAGTATTTT
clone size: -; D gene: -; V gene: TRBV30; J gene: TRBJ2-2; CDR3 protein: CAWTRGGELFF; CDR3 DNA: TGTGCCTGGACCCGGGGCGGGGAGCTGTTTTTT
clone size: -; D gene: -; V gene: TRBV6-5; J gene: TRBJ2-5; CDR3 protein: CASTHRDTQETQYF; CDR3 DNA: TGTGCCAGCACTCACCGGGACACCCAAGAGACCCAGTACTTC
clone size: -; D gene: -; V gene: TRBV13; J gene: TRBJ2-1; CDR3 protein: CASSSRDDQEQFF; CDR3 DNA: TGTGCCAGCAGCTCCCGGGACGATCAGGAGCAGTTCTTC
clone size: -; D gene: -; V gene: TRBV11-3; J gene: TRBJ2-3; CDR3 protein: CASSSHSSTDTQYF; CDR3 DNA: TGTGCCAGCAGCTCACACTCTAGCACAGATACGCAGTATTTT
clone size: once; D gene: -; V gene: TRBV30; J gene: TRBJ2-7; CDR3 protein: CAWSEGDFSYEQYF; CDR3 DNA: TGTGCCTGGAGTGAAGGGGACTTCTCCTACGAGCAGTACTTC
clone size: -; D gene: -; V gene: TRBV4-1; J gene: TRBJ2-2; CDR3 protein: CASSQSPPGVATGELFF; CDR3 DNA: TGCGCCAGCAGCCAATCCCCCCCCGGGGTAGCCACCGGGGAGCTGTTTTTT
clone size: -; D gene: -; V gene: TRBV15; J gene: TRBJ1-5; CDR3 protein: CATSRSRTARNQPQHF; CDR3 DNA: TGTGCCACCAGCAGAAGTAGGACGGCCCGCAATCAGCCCCAGCATTTT
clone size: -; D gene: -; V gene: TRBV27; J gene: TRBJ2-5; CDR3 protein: CASSSAPWGTQYF; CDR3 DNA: TGTGCCAGCAGTTCCGCGCCCTGGGGGACCCAGTACTTC
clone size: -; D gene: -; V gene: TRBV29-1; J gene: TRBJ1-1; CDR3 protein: CSAGDASMNTEAFF; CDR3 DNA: TGCAGCGCAGGGGACGCAAGTATGAACACTGAAGCTTTCTTT
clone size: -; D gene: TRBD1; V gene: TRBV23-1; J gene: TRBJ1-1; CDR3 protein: CASKVTGEAFF; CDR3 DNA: TGCGCCAGCAAAGTGACAGGGGAAGCTTTCTTT
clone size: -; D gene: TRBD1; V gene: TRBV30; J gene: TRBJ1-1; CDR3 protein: CAWGQGVAFF; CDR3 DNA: TGTGCCTGGGGACAGGGGGTAGCTTTCTTT
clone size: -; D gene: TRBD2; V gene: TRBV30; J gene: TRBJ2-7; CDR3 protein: CAWRLAGLDEQYF; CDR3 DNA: TGTGCCTGGAGACTAGCGGGCCTAGACGAGCAGTACTTC
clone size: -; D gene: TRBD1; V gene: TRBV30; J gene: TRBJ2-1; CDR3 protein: CAWDRGMNEQFF; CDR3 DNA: TGTGCCTGGGACAGGGGAATGAATGAGCAGTTCTTC
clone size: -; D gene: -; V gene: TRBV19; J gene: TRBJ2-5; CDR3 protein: CASSIGGGQETQYF; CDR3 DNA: TGTGCCAGTAGTATAGGCGGTGGTCAGGAGACCCAGTACTTC
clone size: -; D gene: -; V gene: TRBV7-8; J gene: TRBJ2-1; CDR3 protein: CASSLVASLYNEQFF; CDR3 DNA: TGTGCCAGCAGCTTAGTGGCGAGTTTATACAATGAGCAGTTCTTC
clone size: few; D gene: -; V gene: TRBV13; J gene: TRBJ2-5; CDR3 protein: CASSLVPETQYF; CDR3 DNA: TGTGCCAGCAGCTTAGTTCCGGAGACCCAGTACTTC
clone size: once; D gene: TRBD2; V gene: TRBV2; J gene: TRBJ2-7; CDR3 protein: CASSEELAASYEQYF; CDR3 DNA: TGTGCCAGCAGTGAAGAGCTAGCGGCTTCCTACGAGCAGTACTTC
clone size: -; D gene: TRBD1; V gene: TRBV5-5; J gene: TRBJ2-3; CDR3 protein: CASSTDRVGPSTDTQYF; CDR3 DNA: TGTGCCAGCAGCACAGACAGGGTGGGGCCTTCCACAGATACGCAGTATTTT